Listed below are T cell receptor beta chains from one sample, sequenced in a study of T cell responses to AZD1222 COVID-19 vaccine. Profiling relied on immunoSEQ multiplex PCR, and the TCRdb table lists in-frame clones only, not all of them. The sample yields around 120,000 clones, around nine tenths seen once. Sequenced material: peripheral blood, taken on day 0 of AZD1222 vaccination. The origin of the receptors is an adult in good health. The CDR3 runs from the conserved cysteine through the conserved F or W. D genes are given only for firm matches. Size values are once, few and many counts, or a class for expanded clones, and some rows have none.

J gene | clone size | D gene | CDR3 length | V gene | CDR3 DNA | CDR3 protein
TRBJ2-7 | - | TRBD1 | 15 | TRBV28 | TGTGCCAGCAGTTCATCCGGGACAGGGTCCTGGGAGCAGTACTTC | CASSSSGTGSWEQYF
TRBJ1-2 | - | TRBD1 | 16 | TRBV4-1 | TGCGCCAGCAGCCATCCAGGAGCCGAGACAGGGGTAGGCTACACCTTC | CASSHPGAETGVGYTF
TRBJ2-1 | once | TRBD1 | 14 | TRBV7-6 | TGTGCCAGCAGCTTCGGGACAGGGAACAATGAGCAGTTCTTC | CASSFGTGNNEQFF
TRBJ2-3 | - | - | 14 | TRBV5-4 | TGTGCCAGCAGCTCTAGAGGAACCACAGATACGCAGTATTTT | CASSSRGTTDTQYF
TRBJ1-2 | - | - | 12 | TRBV19 | TGTGCCAGTAGTATAGCCCCCTATGGCTACACCTTC | CASSIAPYGYTF
TRBJ1-2 | few | - | 13 | TRBV3-1/TRBV3-2 | TGTGCCAGCAGCCAAGATTGGGATCTTGGCTACACCTTC | CASSQDWDLGYTF
TRBJ1-1 | - | - | 13 | TRBV2 | TGTGCCAGCAGTGTGTACAGGGACACTGAAGCTTTCTTT | CASSVYRDTEAFF
TRBJ1-1 | - | - | 14 | TRBV4-2 | TGTGCCAGCAGCCAAGATAGATTGGGCACTGAAGCTTTCTTT | CASSQDRLGTEAFF
TRBJ2-7 | - | TRBD2 | 15 | TRBV19 | TGTGCCAGTAGTATGCTCACTAGCGGGAGCCACGAGCAGTACTTC | CASSMLTSGSHEQYF
TRBJ1-5 | - | - | 14 | TRBV2 | TGTGCCAGCAGTGAAATTGGGGGATATCAGCCCCAGCATTTT | CASSEIGGYQPQHF
TRBJ1-3 | - | - | 15 | TRBV6-5 | TGTGCCAGCGAAGGCGGGGGGATCCCTGGAAACACCATATATTTT | CASEGGGIPGNTIYF
TRBJ1-1 | - | TRBD1 | 13 | TRBV7-6 | TGTGCCAGCAGCGAAGGACAGGGCACTGAAGCTTTCTTT | CASSEGQGTEAFF
TRBJ2-1 | - | TRBD2 | 17 | TRBV11-2 | TGTGCCAGCAGCATAATTACCGGGACTAGCGGGATCAATGAGCAGTTCTTC | CASSIITGTSGINEQFF
TRBJ1-1 | - | - | 14 | TRBV30 | TGTGCCTGGAGTCGGGAGGGGGACAACACTGAAGCTTTCTTT | CAWSREGDNTEAFF
TRBJ2-7 | - | TRBD1 | 13 | TRBV5-6 | TGTGCCAGCAGCTCTGACAGGGTGAGCGAGCAGTACTTC | CASSSDRVSEQYF
TRBJ2-7 | medium-sized | - | 14 | TRBV30 | TGTGCCTCCACGGGCGGACCTAGCATCCACGAGCAGTACTTC | CASTGGPSIHEQYF
TRBJ2-5 | - | TRBD1 | 13 | TRBV6-5 | TGTGCCAGCAGGCGACAGGGTGAAGAGACCCAGTACTTC | CASRRQGEETQYF
TRBJ2-7 | once | TRBD1 | 14 | TRBV28 | TGTGCCAGCAGGACGGGACAGGGGAACTACGAGCAGTACTTC | CASRTGQGNYEQYF
TRBJ2-1 | - | - | 15 | TRBV27 | TGTGCCAGCAGTCCGATGGGAGGGGGGCTTGGAGAGCAGTTCTTC | CASSPMGGGLGEQFF
TRBJ2-5 | - | - | 15 | TRBV4-1 | TGCGCCAGCAGCCAAGATTGGCCTAGCGAAGAGACCCAGTACTTC | CASSQDWPSEETQYF
TRBJ1-2 | - | TRBD1 | 15 | TRBV5-1 | TGCGCCAGCAGCTCCGGGACAGGGAATTACTATGGCTACACCTTC | CASSSGTGNYYGYTF
TRBJ1-2 | - | - | 17 | TRBV19 | TGTGCCAGTAGTCCAGATGGGCAGTTTGGTCCCCTATTCGGCTACACCTTC | CASSPDGQFGPLFGYTF
TRBJ2-1 | - | - | 14 | TRBV2 | TGTGCCAGCAGCGGGGGGGACAGTATTGATGAGCAGTTCTTC | CASSGGDSIDEQFF
TRBJ1-4 | - | TRBD1 | 15 | TRBV11-3 | TGTGCCAGCAGCCACCGGACAGGGGGAGGTGAAAAACTGTTTTTT | CASSHRTGGGEKLFF
TRBJ1-5 | once | - | 16 | TRBV6-6 | TGTGCCAGCAGCCACCTTGGAGGGAGGCAGGGTCAGCCCCAGCATTTT | CASSHLGGRQGQPQHF
TRBJ1-4 | - | TRBD1 | 15 | TRBV7-8 | TGTGCCAGCAGCTTCCACAGGGGTCTGGATGAAAAACTGTTTTTT | CASSFHRGLDEKLFF
TRBJ2-1 | - | - | 14 | TRBV2 | TGTGCCAGCACGCGATCCCACTCCTACAATGAGCAGTTCTTC | CASTRSHSYNEQFF
TRBJ2-7 | - | TRBD2 | 15 | TRBV5-1 | TGCGCCAGCAGCTTGGACGGGGGGATCCGCTACGAGCAGTACTTC | CASSLDGGIRYEQYF
TRBJ2-7 | - | - | 14 | TRBV5-6 | TGTGCCAGCAGCTCCTGGCCGGAACTCTACGAGCAGTACTTC | CASSSWPELYEQYF
TRBJ1-5 | - | - | 15 | TRBV19 | TGTGCCAGTAGTATAGGAGAAGGGGTTAAATGGCCCCAGCATTTT | CASSIGEGVKWPQHF
TRBJ2-3 | once | - | 13 | TRBV7-2 | TGTGCCAGCAGCTCACTTTATTCAGATACGCAGTATTTT | CASSSLYSDTQYF
TRBJ1-2 | - | - | 17 | TRBV9 | TGTGCCAGCAGCGTAGGGAGAAAGGGCCGAGCTAACTATGGCTACACCTTC | CASSVGRKGRANYGYTF
TRBJ1-2 | - | - | 14 | TRBV5-1 | TGCGCCAGCAGCTTGGCCGGGACCAGCTATGGCTACACCTTC | CASSLAGTSYGYTF
TRBJ1-5 | - | - | 11 | TRBV2 | TGTGCCAGCAGTGGGGGGCTGGAAGCGATTTTT | CASSGGLEAIF
TRBJ2-7 | - | - | 13 | TRBV30 | TGTGCCTGGAGTTCCCGGGCTACCTACGAGCAGTACTTC | CAWSSRATYEQYF
TRBJ1-5 | - | TRBD1 | 13 | TRBV7-2 | TGTGCCAGCAGCGTCAGGGGGTTACAGCCCCAGCATTTT | CASSVRGLQPQHF
TRBJ1-1 | - | - | 14 | TRBV18 | TGTGCCAGCGCAACCCGCAGGGGTGCCACTGAAGCTTTCTTT | CASATRRGATEAFF
TRBJ1-3 | - | - | 14 | TRBV5-6 | TGTGCCAGCAGCTTGCCCAGCTCGGGAAACACCATATATTTT | CASSLPSSGNTIYF
TRBJ2-1 | - | TRBD2 | 14 | TRBV6-5 | TGTGCCAGCCCTTTGCGGGAGTATTGGAATGAGCAGTTCTTC | CASPLREYWNEQFF
TRBJ2-2 | - | - | 15 | TRBV9 | TGTGCCAGCAGCGTAGTCAGTAGCTGGGGCGGGGAGCTGTTTTTT | CASSVVSSWGGELFF
TRBJ1-2 | - | - | 13 | TRBV6-5 | TGTGCCAGCGGCTGGAGGGAGGTGGGTGGCTACACCTTC | CASGWREVGGYTF
TRBJ1-3 | - | TRBD1 | 15 | TRBV5-1 | TGCGCCAGCAGCTACTCCGGGACAGCTGGAAACACCATATATTTT | CASSYSGTAGNTIYF
TRBJ1-1 | - | TRBD1 | 16 | TRBV27 | TGTGCCAGCAGTTTGAGGGGGGACAGGGGGAACACTGAAGCTTTCTTT | CASSLRGDRGNTEAFF
TRBJ2-5 | - | - | 17 | TRBV24-1 | TGTGCCACCAGTGACCCCAAGGCGCTCATGCTACCGGAGACCCAGTACTTC | CATSDPKALMLPETQYF
TRBJ2-3 | - | - | 12 | TRBV29-1 | TGCAGCGGCCAGCACGCCACAGATACGCAGTATTTT | CSGQHATDTQYF
TRBJ2-1 | - | - | 15 | TRBV11-2 | TGTGCCAGCAGCCCGAATTGGGCCGGGTTGAATGAGCAGTTCTTC | CASSPNWAGLNEQFF
TRBJ1-2 | - | TRBD1 | 16 | TRBV6-5 | TGTGCCAGCAGTTACGTCCGGACAGGGGGTGGCTATGGCTACACCTTC | CASSYVRTGGGYGYTF
TRBJ1-6 | - | - | 14 | TRBV5-1 | TGCGCCAGCAGCCCAGGAGCCTATAATTCACCCCTCCACTTT | CASSPGAYNSPLHF
TRBJ1-5 | few | - | 16 | TRBV21-1 | TGTGCCAGCAGCAAATCCGCCAGGCGAGGGGATCAGCCCCAGCATTTT | CASSKSARRGDQPQHF
TRBJ2-1 | - | - | 13 | TRBV2 | TGTGCCAGCAGCGACCGGGTCTACAATGAGCAGTTCTTC | CASSDRVYNEQFF
TRBJ2-7 | once | - | 15 | TRBV9 | TGTGCCAGCAGCGTAGGTGCTAGCCAGACCTACGAGCAGTACTTC | CASSVGASQTYEQYF
TRBJ1-1 | - | - | 14 | TRBV19 | TGTGCCAGTAGTCCCTTCGGACAGAACACTGAAGCTTTCTTT | CASSPFGQNTEAFF
TRBJ1-2 | - | TRBD1 | 13 | TRBV3-1/TRBV3-2 | TGTGCCAGCAGCCAGACAGGGCTGGGGGGCTACACCTTC | CASSQTGLGGYTF
TRBJ1-2 | - | - | 13 | TRBV12-3/TRBV12-4 | TGTGCCAGCAGGCGGACAGTCACCTTAGGCTACACCTTC | CASRRTVTLGYTF
TRBJ2-7 | - | - | 14 | TRBV9 | TGTGCCAGCAGCGTCACCGGGCGGTCCTACGAGCAGTACTTC | CASSVTGRSYEQYF